This T cell receptor (beta chain) was obtained from a study of PD-L1 blockade in urothelial cancer. Study details: Males with bladder-origin urothelial cancer made up about 85% of the roughly 29 patients.

Germline assignment: CDR1 MDHEN and CDR2 SYDVKM. This CDR3 comprises 16 residues. V dropped 0 bases and J dropped 0 bases, with 9 bases sitting between them. Time point in this sample: peripheral blood 6 weeks after treatment start. Samples spanned pretreatment and treatment, with 1 to 8 time points per patient. Synthetic TCR analog templates were added to each PCR reaction. The protocol was immunoSEQ multiplex PCR, while the TCRdb copy is restricted to in-frame clones and leaves out a portion. Here the sample spans some 110,000 clones, 80% to 95% being singletons. This sample comprised PBMCs, obtained around atezolizumab (anti-PD-L1) treatment. The rearrangement uses TRBV28 and TRBJ1-3; a possible D gene is TRBD1 (6 bases). The clonotype originates from a man aged 60 to 69 with urothelial cancer. Here the CDR3 DNA reads TGTGCCAGCAGTTTATGGCAGGGACACTCTGGAAACACCATATATTTT. Translating gives CASSLWQGHSGNTIYF.